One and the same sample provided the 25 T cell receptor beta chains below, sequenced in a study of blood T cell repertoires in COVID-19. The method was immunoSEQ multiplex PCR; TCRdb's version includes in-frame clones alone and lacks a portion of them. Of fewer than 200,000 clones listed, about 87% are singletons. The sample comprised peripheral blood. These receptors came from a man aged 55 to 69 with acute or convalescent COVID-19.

The CDR3 is CASSIGGWTVSYGYTF. CDR3 DNA: TGTGCCAGTAGTATTGGCGGCTGGACAGTCTCCTATGGCTACACCTTC. The chain employs TRBV19 and TRBJ1-2; D may be TRBD1 (6 bases). Trimming removed 3 bases from V and 4 bases from J, with 18 bases in between. The CDR3 runs 16 residues. Looked up from germline, CDR1 is LNHDA and CDR2 is SQIVND (reference sequence).

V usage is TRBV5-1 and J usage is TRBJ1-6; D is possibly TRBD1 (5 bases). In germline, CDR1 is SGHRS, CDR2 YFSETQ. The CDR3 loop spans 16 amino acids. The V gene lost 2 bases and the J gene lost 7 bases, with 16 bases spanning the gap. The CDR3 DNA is TGCGCCAGCAGCTTTAACGGGGGTTCTTCGAATTCACCCCTCCACTTT. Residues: CASSFNGGSSNSPLHF.

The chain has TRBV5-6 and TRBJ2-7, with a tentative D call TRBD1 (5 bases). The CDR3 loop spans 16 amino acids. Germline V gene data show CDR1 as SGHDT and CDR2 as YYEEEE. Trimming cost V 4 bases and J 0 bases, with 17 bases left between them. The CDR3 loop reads CASSPSPRVASYEQYF. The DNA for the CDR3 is TGTGCCAGCAGCCCCTCCCCCAGGGTGGCCTCCTACGAGCAGTACTTC.

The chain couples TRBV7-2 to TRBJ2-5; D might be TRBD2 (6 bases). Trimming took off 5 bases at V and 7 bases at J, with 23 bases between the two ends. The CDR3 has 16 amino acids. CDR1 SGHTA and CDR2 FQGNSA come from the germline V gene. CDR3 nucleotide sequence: TGTGCCAGCAGCCCCCCCGGGAGCTCCTCTAGGGGGACCCAGTACTTC. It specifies CASSPPGSSSRGTQYF.

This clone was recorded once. The chain's CDR3 is CASSPFNQPQHF. The CDR3 region has the DNA TGTGCCAGCAGTCCGTTCAATCAGCCCCAGCATTTT. The chain joins TRBV7-2 to TRBJ1-5; no definite D call. V was pared by 6 bases and J by 3 bases, with 6 bases between. The CDR3 is 12 residues long. The germline V gene has CDR1 SGHTA and CDR2 FQGNSA.

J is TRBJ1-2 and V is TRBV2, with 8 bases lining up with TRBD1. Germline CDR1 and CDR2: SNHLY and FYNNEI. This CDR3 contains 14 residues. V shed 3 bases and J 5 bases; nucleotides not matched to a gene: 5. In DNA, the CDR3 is TGTGCCAGCAGTGAGGCAGGGGGCGGTTATGGCTACACCTTC. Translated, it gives CASSEAGGGYGYTF.

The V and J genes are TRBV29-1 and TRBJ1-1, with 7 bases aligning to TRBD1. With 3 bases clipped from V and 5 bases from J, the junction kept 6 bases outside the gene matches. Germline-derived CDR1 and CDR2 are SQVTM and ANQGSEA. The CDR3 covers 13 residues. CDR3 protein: CSVDDRAPTEAFF. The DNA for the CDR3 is TGCAGCGTTGATGACAGGGCCCCAACTGAAGCTTTCTTT. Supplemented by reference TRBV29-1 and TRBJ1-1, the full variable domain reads SAVISQKPSRDICQRGTSLTIQCQVDSQVTMMFWYRQQPGQSLTLIATANQGSEATYESGFVIDKFPISRPNLTFSTLTVSNMSPEDSSIYLCSVDDRAPTEAFFGQGTRLTVV.

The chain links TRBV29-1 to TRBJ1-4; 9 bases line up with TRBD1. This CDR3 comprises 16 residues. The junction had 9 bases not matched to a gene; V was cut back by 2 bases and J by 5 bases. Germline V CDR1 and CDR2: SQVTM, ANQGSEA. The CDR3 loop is CSVEWGRDRENEKLFF. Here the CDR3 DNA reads TGCAGCGTTGAATGGGGCCGGGACAGGGAAAATGAAAAACTGTTTTTT.

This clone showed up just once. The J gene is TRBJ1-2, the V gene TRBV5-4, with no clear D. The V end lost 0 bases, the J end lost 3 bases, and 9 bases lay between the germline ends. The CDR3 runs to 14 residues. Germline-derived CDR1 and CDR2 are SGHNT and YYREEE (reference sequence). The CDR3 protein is CASSLGPRDYGYTF. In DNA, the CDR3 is TGTGCCAGCAGCTTGGGACCTAGAGACTATGGCTACACCTTC.

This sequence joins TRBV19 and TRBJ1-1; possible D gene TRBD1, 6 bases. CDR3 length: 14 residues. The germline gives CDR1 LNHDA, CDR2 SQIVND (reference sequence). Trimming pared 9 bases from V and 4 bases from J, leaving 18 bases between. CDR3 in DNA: TGTGCCAGCGCCCTCAGGGGCGCGGGCACTGAAGCTTTCTTT. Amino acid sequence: CASALRGAGTEAFF. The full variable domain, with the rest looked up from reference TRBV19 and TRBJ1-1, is DGGITQSPKYLFRKEGQNVTLSCEQNLNHDAMYWYRQDPGQGLRLIYYSQIVNDFQKGDIAEGYSVSREKKESFPLTVTSAQKNPTAFYLCASALRGAGTEAFFGQGTRLTVV.

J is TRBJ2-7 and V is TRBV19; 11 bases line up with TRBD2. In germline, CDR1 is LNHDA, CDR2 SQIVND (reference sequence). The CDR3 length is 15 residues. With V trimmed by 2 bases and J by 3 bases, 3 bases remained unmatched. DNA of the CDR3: TGTGCCAGTAGTATAATTGGGACTAGCGGCTACGAGCAGTACTTC. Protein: CASSIIGTSGYEQYF.

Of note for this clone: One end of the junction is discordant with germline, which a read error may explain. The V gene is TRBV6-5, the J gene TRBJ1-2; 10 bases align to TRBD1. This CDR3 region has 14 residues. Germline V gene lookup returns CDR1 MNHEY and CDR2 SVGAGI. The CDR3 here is CASSHSGTGAGCTF. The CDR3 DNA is TGTGCCAGCAGTCACTCCGGGACAGGGGCCGGATGTACCTTC.

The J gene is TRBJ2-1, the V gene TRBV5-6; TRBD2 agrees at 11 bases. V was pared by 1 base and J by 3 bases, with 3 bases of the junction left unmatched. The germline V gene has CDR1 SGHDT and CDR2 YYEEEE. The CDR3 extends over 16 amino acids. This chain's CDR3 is CASSLLGLADYNEQFF. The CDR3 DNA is TGTGCCAGCAGCTTGCTGGGACTAGCGGACTACAATGAGCAGTTCTTC.

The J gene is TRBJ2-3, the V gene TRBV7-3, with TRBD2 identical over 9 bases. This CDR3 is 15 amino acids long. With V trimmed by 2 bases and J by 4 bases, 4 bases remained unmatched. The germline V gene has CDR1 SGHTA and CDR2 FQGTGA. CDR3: CASSLGRGGPDTQYF. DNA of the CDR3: TGTGCCAGCAGCTTAGGGCGGGGGGGCCCAGATACGCAGTATTTT. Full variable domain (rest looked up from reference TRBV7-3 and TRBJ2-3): GAGVSQTPSNKVTEKGKYVELRCDPISGHTALYWYRQSLGQGPEFLIYFQGTGAADDSGLPNDRFFAVRPEGSVSTLKIQRTERGDSAVYLCASSLGRGGPDTQYFGPGTRLTVL.

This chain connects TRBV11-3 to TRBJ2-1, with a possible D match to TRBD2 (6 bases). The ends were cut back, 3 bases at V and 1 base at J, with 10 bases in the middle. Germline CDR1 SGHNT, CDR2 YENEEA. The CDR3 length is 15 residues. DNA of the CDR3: TGTGCCAGCAGCTTTTCGGGAGTGTCCTACAATGAGCAGTTCTTC. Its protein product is CASSFSGVSYNEQFF.

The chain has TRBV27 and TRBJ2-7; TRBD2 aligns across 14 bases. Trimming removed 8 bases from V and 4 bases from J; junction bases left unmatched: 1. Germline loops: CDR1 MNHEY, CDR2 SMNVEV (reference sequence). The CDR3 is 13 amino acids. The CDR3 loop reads CASGTSGGYEQYF. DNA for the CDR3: TGTGCCAGCGGGACTAGCGGGGGATACGAGCAGTACTTC.

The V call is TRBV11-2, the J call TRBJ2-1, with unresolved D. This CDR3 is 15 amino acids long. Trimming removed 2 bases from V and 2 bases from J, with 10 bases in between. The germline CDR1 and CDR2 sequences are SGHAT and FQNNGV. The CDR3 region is CASSLYGRAYNEQFF. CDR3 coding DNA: TGTGCCAGCAGCTTATACGGCCGGGCCTACAATGAGCAGTTCTTC.

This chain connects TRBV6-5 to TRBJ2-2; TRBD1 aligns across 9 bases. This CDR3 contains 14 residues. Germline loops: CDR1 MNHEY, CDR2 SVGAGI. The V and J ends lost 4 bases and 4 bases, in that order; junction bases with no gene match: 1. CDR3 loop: CASSWGQGTGELFF. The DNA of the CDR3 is TGTGCCAGCAGTTGGGGACAGGGCACCGGGGAGCTGTTTTTT.

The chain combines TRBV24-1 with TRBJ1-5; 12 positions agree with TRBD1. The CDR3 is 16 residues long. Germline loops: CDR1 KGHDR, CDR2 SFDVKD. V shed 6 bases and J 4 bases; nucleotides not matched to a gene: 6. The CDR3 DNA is TGTGCCACCAGTCCCCGGGACAGGGGGCTTAATCAGCCCCAGCATTTT. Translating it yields CATSPRDRGLNQPQHF.

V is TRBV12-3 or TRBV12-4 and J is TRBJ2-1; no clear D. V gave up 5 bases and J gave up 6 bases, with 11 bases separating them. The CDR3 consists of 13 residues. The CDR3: CASSPPDINEQFF. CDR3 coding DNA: TGTGCCAGCAGTCCGCCAGACATCAATGAGCAGTTCTTC.

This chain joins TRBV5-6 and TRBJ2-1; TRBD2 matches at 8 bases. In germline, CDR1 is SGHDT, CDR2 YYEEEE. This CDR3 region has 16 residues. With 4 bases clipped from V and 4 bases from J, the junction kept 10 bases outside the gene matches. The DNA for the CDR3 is TGTGCCAGCAGCCCCGGTCGAGCGGGAGCATACAATGAGCAGTTCTTC. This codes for CASSPGRAGAYNEQFF.

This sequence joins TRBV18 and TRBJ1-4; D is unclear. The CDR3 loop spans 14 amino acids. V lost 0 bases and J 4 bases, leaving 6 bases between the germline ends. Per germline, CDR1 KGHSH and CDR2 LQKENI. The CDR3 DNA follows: TGTGCCAGCTCACCACCAGCGAATAATGAAAAACTGTTTTTT. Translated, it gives CASSPPANNEKLFF. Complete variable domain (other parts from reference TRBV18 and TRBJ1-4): NAGVMQNPRHLVRRRGQEARLRCSPMKGHSHVYWYRQLPEEGLKFMVYLQKENIIDESGMPKERFSAEFPKEGPSILRIQQVVRGDSAAYFCASSPPANNEKLFFGSGTQLSVL.

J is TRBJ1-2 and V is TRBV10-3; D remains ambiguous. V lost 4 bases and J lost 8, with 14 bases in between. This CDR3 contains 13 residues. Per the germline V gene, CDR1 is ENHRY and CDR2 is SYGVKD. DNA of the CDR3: TGTGCCATCAGTGGGAGGCAGTCGCGCGGCTACACCTTC. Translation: CAISGRQSRGYTF.

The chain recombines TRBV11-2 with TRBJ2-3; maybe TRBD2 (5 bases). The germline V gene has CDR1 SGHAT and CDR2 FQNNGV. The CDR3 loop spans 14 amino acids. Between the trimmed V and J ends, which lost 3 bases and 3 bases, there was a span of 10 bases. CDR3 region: CASSFNGVTDTQYF. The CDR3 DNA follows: TGTGCCAGCAGCTTTAACGGGGTAACAGATACGCAGTATTTT. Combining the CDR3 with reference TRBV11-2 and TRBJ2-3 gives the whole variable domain EAGVAQSPRYKIIEKRQSVAFWCNPISGHATLYWYQQILGQGPKLLIQFQNNGVVDDSQLPKDRFSAERLKGVDSTLKIQPAKLEDSAVYLCASSFNGVTDTQYFGPGTRLTVL.

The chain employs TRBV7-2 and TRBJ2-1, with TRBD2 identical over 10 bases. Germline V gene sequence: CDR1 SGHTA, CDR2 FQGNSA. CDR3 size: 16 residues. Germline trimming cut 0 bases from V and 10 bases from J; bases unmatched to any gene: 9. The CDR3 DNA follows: TGTGCCAGCAGCTTAGCTTTAGCGGGAGGAGGGGGGGAGCAGTTCTTC. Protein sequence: CASSLALAGGGGEQFF.